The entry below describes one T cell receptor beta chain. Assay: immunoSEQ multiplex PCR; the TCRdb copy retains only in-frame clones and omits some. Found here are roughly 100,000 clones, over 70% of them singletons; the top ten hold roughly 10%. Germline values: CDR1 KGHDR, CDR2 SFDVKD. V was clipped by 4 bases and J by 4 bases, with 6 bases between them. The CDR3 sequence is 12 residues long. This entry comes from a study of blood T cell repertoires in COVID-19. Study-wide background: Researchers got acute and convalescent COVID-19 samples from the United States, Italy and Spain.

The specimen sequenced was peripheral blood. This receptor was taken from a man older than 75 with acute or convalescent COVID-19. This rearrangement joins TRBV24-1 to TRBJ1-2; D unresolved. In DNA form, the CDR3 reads TGTGCCACCAGTGACCAGGTCTATGGCTACACCTTC. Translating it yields CATSDQVYGYTF.